The count of the clone carrying this T cell receptor beta chain is one. As yet, its antigen is unknown. These data come from a study of OX40 agonist ivuxolimab in advanced cancers. For the study at large: Ivuxolimab, an antibody acting as an agonist of OX40 (CD134), was used to treat patients. Patients in dose escalation had liver, melanoma, kidney or head and neck cancers. General study findings and limits: Clonal expansion in partial responders at 0.1-3.0 mg/kg ranked among the lowest.

With baseline, cycle 4 day 1, and cycle 7 day 1 as timepoints, blood was sampled. Sequenced by immunoSEQ multiplex PCR; TCRdb stores in-frame clones only, minus some. The sample lists 85,000 to 95,000 clones; 90% to 95% were seen once. Germline values: CDR1 SGDLS, CDR2 YYNGEE. The CDR3 is 15 amino acids. V was cut by 0 bases and J by 0 bases, with 7 bases left in between. The chain recombines TRBV9 with TRBJ2-1; no firm D call. Material: CD4+ or CD8+ T cells sorted from blood, obtained in a trial of the OX40 agonist ivuxolimab. This sequence originates from an adult with an advanced solid tumor such as melanoma, head and neck, liver or kidney cancer. The chain's CDR3 is CASSVDPASYNEQFF. The CDR3 DNA reads TGTGCCAGCAGCGTAGATCCAGCCTCCTACAATGAGCAGTTCTTC.